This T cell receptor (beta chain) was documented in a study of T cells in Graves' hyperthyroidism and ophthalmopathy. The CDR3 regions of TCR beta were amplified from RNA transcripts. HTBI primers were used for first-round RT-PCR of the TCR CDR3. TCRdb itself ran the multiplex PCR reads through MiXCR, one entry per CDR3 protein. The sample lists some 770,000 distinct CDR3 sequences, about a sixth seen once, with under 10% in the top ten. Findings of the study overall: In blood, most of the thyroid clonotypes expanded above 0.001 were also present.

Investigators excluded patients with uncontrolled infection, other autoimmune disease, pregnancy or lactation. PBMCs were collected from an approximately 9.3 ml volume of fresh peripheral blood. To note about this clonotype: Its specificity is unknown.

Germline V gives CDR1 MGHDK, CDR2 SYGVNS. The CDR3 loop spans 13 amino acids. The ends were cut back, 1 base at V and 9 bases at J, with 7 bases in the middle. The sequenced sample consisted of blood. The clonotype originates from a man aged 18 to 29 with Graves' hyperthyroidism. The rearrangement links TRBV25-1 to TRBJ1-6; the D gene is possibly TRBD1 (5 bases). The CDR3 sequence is CASSELQVSPLHF. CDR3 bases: TGTGCCAGCAGTGAATTACAGGTTTCACCCCTCCACTTT.